The present TCR beta chain was sequenced within a study of T cells in Graves' hyperthyroidism and ophthalmopathy. Study findings and constraints: Blood also contained most expanded thyroid clonotypes above 0.001.

The V gene lost 2 bases and the J gene lost 0 bases, with 7 bases spanning the gap. Germline V gene data show CDR1 as MDHEN and CDR2 as SYDVKM. The CDR3 consists of 14 residues. At least 3 on the Clinical Activity Score was recorded for ophthalmopathy patients, who also had NOSPECS grade at least 4 and duration under 3 months. Criteria for exclusion of patients were uncontrolled infection, other autoimmune disease, pregnancy or lactation. Using about 10 ml of fresh peripheral blood, PBMCs were prepared. From RNA transcripts, TCR beta CDR3 regions were amplified. HTBI primers were employed in a first-round RT-PCR of the TCR CDR3. Using its own MiXCR run on the multiplex PCR reads, TCRdb lists one record per CDR3 protein. Here the sample spans a few hundred thousand distinct CDR3 sequences, 17% being singletons. This clonotype was picked up many times. Its cognate antigen is unknown.

The TCR was taken from a woman under 30 with Graves' ophthalmopathy. Sequencing was carried out using blood. The V and J genes are TRBV28 and TRBJ1-1; D remains ambiguous. CDR3: CASSLAFMNTEAFF. For the CDR3, the DNA is TGTGCCAGCAGTTTAGCCTTTATGAACACTGAAGCTTTCTTT.